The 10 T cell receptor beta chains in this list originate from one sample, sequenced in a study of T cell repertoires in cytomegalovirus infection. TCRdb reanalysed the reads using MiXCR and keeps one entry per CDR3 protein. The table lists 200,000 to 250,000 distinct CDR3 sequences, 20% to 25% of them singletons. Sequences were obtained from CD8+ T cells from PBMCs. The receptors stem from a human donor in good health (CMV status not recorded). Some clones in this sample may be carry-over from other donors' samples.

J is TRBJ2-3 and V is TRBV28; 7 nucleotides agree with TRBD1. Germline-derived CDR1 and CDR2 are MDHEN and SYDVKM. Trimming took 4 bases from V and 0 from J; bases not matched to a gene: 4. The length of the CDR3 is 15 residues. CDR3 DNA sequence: TGTGCCAGCAGTTACCGGGACAGCAGCACAGATACGCAGTATTTT. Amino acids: CASSYRDSSTDTQYF.

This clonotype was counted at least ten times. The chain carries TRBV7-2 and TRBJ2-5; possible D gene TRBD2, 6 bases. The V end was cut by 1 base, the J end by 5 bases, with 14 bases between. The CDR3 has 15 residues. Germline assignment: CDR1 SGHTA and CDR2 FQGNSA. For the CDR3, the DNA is TGTGCCAGCAGCTTAGTGACGGGGGAAGGGGAGACCCAGTACTTC. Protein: CASSLVTGEGETQYF.

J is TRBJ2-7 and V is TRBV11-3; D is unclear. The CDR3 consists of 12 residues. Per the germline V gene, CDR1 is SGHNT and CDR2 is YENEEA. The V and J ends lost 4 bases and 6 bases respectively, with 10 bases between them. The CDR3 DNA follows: TGTGCCAGCAGCTACGCGAAGTCCGAGCAGTACTTC. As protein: CASSYAKSEQYF.

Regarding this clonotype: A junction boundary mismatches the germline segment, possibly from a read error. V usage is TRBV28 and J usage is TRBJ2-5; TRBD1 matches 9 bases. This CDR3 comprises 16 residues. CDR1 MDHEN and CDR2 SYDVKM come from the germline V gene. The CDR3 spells CASTLYRGQVEETQYF. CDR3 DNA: TGTGCCAGCACTTTATACAGGGGGCAGGTGGAAGAGACCCAGTACTTC.

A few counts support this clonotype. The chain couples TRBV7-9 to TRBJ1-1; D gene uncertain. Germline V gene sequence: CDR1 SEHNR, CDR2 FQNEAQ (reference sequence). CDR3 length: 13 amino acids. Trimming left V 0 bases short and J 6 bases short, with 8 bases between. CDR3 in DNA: TGTGCCAGCAGCTTAGCCGGCCGCCCTGAAGCTTTCTTT. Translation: CASSLAGRPEAFF.

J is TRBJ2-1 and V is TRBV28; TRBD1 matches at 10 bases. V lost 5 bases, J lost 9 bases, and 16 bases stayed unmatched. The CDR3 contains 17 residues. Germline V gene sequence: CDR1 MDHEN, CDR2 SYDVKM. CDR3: CASSGDVRQGARIEQFF. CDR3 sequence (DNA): TGTGCCAGCAGTGGGGACGTGCGACAGGGGGCGAGGATTGAGCAGTTCTTC.

Here the CDR3 reads CASSLPAQETQYF. CDR3 bases: TGTGCCAGCAGTTTGCCAGCTCAAGAGACCCAGTACTTC. The gene calls are TRBV12-3 or TRBV12-4 and TRBJ2-5; D not resolved. The CDR3 spans 13 residues. Trimming pared 3 bases from V and 2 bases from J, leaving 7 bases between.

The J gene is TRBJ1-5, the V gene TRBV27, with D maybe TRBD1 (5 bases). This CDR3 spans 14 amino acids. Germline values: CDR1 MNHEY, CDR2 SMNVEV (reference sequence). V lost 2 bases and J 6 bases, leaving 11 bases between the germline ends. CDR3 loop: CASSLGGVAQPQHF. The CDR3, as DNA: TGTGCCAGCAGTTTAGGAGGGGTGGCTCAGCCCCAGCATTTT.

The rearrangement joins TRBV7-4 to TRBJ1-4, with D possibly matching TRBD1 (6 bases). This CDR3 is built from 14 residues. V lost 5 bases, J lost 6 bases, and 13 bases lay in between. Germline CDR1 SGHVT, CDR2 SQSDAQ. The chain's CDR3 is CASSPTGFDEKLFF. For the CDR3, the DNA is TGTGCCAGCAGCCCGACAGGATTTGATGAAAAACTGTTTTTT.

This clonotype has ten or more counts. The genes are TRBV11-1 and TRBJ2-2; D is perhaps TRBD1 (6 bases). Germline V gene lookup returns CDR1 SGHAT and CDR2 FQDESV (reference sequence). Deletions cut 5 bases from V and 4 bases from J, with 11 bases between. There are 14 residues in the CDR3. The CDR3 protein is CASSATGTTGELFF. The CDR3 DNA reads TGTGCCAGCAGCGCCACAGGGACCACCGGGGAGCTGTTTTTT.